The 23 T cell receptor beta chains in this list originate from one sample, sequenced in a study of T-cell reconstitution after alpha-beta-depleted transplantation in children. As it was prepared, the TCRbeta library received unique molecular identifiers. TCRdb ran MiXCR on the PCR reads and lists one entry per CDR3 protein. Of around 240,000 distinct CDR3 sequences in the sample, around 7.8% were seen once. The material was PBMCs, mostly from graft donor cells, obtained 180 days after TCRalphabeta/CD19-depleted stem cell transplant. The receptors shown here come from a male patient younger than 18 who had a stem cell transplant for acute lymphoblastic leukemia, so the T cells may come from the graft donor.

This clonotype has a count of ten or more. The rearrangement joins TRBV6-5 to TRBJ2-7; 8 bases fit TRBD2. This CDR3 spans 15 amino acids. Germline values: CDR1 MNHEY, CDR2 SVGAGI. Trimming cost V 2 bases and J 3 bases; bases outside gene matches: 6. The CDR3: CASSYGVRGGYEQYF. The CDR3 bases are TGTGCCAGCAGTTACGGAGTTCGGGGGGGCTACGAGCAGTACTTC.

At least ten counts were recorded for this clonotype. The J gene is TRBJ2-2, the V gene TRBV5-1, with D tentatively TRBD2 (6 bases). Germline V gives CDR1 SGHRS, CDR2 YFSETQ. The germline V and J ends were trimmed by 9 bases and 5 bases, with 14 bases remaining between them. CDR3 size: 13 residues. CDR3 bases: TGCGCCACTTCGACTAGAAGTACCGGGGAGCTGTTTTTT. It specifies CATSTRSTGELFF.

This clonotype was counted ten times or more. The CDR3 here is CASSVMDRGSYNEQFF. CDR3 DNA sequence: TGTGCCAGCAGCGTCATGGACAGGGGCTCCTACAATGAGCAGTTCTTC. V and J are TRBV9 and TRBJ2-1, with 9 bases fitting TRBD1. Germline values: CDR1 SGDLS, CDR2 YYNGEE. The CDR3 totals 16 residues. V lost 2 bases and J lost 0; bases outside the gene matches: 3.

This clonotype was counted at least ten times. J is TRBJ1-2 and V is TRBV3-1, with TRBD1 matching 10 bases. Trimming at V came to 3 bases and at J to 4 bases, leaving 2 bases not matched to a gene. Germline-derived CDR1 and CDR2 are LGHDT and YNNKEL (reference sequence). This CDR3 spans 14 amino acids. This CDR3 is CASSHRDRGYGYTF. The CDR3 DNA follows: TGTGCCAGCAGCCATCGGGACAGGGGCTATGGCTACACCTTC.

V gene TRBV7-9 combines with J gene TRBJ1-2; no definite D call. V lost 7 bases to trimming and J lost 4 bases, with 10 bases between them. CDR1 is SEHNR and CDR2 is FQNEAQ in the germline V gene (reference sequence). The CDR3 runs 12 residues. CDR3 sequence (DNA): TGTGCCAGCACCTCAGTGGGCTATGGCTACACCTTC. This encodes CASTSVGYGYTF.

The rearrangement links TRBV19 to TRBJ2-3; D not certain. Trimming left V 7 bases short and J 3 bases short, with 5 bases between. The CDR3 covers 11 residues. Per germline, CDR1 LNHDA and CDR2 SQIVND (reference sequence). CDR3 sequence (DNA): TGTGCCAGTATCTGGACAGATACGCAGTATTTT. Translated, it gives CASIWTDTQYF.

In this sample, this clonotype turned up many times. J is TRBJ2-3 and V is TRBV2; 14 nucleotides align to TRBD2. Germline lookup yields CDR1 SNHLY and CDR2 FYNNEI. V gave up 0 bases and J gave up 1 base; unmatched junction bases: 12. The CDR3 runs to 21 residues. The CDR3 sequence: CASSEARLAGGPGLGTDTQYF. The CDR3 nucleotides read TGTGCCAGCAGTGAAGCAAGACTAGCGGGAGGGCCGGGGCTGGGCACAGATACGCAGTATTTT.

This clonotype was picked up many times. The chain carries TRBV5-1 and TRBJ2-1, with 7 bases that match TRBD1. The CDR3 sequence is 15 residues long. The V segment lost 4 bases and the J segment 4 bases; nucleotides outside the gene matches: 8. Germline V gene lookup returns CDR1 SGHRS and CDR2 YFSETQ. The CDR3: CASSPLTGSYNEQFF. CDR3 coding DNA: TGCGCCAGCAGCCCGCTGACAGGGAGTTACAATGAGCAGTTCTTC. The full variable domain, with the rest looked up from reference TRBV5-1 and TRBJ2-1, is KAGVTQTPRYLIKTRGQQVTLSCSPISGHRSVSWYQQTPGQGLQFLFEYFSETQRNKGNFPGRFSGRQFSNSRSEMNVSTLELGDSALYLCASSPLTGSYNEQFFGPGTRLTVL.

This clonotype was observed many times. The rearrangement links TRBV6-1 to TRBJ2-7, with D perhaps matching TRBD2 (5 bases). Germline V CDR1 and CDR2: MNHNS, SASEGT. The CDR3 has 16 amino acids. Between the trimmed V and J ends, which lost 3 bases and 6 bases, there was a span of 21 bases. The CDR3 loop is CASSESPPLRTPEQYF. In DNA, the CDR3 is TGTGCCAGCAGTGAGTCCCCTCCTCTCCGGACTCCCGAGCAGTACTTC.

In regard to this clonotype: This could be a read error, since a much larger clone is one nucleotide away. V and J are TRBV18 and TRBJ1-1, with no clear D. There are 12 residues in the CDR3. V lost 3 bases and J 6 bases, leaving 8 bases between the germline ends. Germline-derived CDR1 and CDR2 are KGHSH and LQKENI. The CDR3 here is CASSPFGPEAFF. The CDR3, as DNA: TGTGCCAGCTCACCGTTCGGACCTGAAGCTTTCTTT.

At least ten counts were recorded for this clonotype. The genes are TRBV12-3 or TRBV12-4 and TRBJ2-5, with D unresolved. Trimming left V 3 bases short and J 7 bases short, with 21 bases between. The CDR3 is made up of 16 amino acids. The CDR3 region is CASSFDTRTPVGTQYF. The CDR3 DNA reads as TGTGCCAGCAGTTTTGACACCCGGACGCCCGTTGGGACCCAGTACTTC.

The sample holds many counts of this clonotype. This chain joins TRBV3-1 and TRBJ1-2; D is perhaps TRBD1 (6 bases). CDR1 is LGHDT, CDR2 YNNKEL, per germline (reference sequence). V shed 4 bases and J shed 4 bases, with 13 bases lying between them. The CDR3 spans 14 residues. The CDR3 sequence: CASSLTGSSYGYTF. The DNA of the CDR3 is TGTGCCAGCAGCCTTACAGGGTCGAGCTATGGCTACACCTTC.

In this sample, this clonotype turned up many times. This chain uses TRBV27 with TRBJ1-2, with a possible D match to TRBD1 (6 bases). Per the germline V gene, CDR1 is MNHEY and CDR2 is SMNVEV (reference sequence). The V end was cut by 3 bases, the J end by 4 bases, with 9 bases between. The CDR3 has 13 residues. CDR3 residues: CASSFGQSYGYTF. Here the CDR3 DNA reads TGTGCCAGCAGTTTCGGACAGTCCTATGGCTACACCTTC.

This clonotype was observed at least ten times. The chain carries TRBV6-5 and TRBJ2-7; TRBD2 aligns across 8 bases. V gave up 6 bases and J gave up 6 bases; unmatched junction bases: 7. The CDR3 is made up of 13 amino acids. Germline V gene data show CDR1 as MNHEY and CDR2 as SVGAGI. The CDR3 reads CASSLAGIGEQYF. In DNA, the CDR3 is TGTGCCAGCAGCTTAGCGGGAATCGGCGAGCAGTACTTC.

The chain combines TRBV3-1 with TRBJ2-5; either TRBD1 or TRBD2 may fit D (6 bases each). Germline CDR1 and CDR2: LGHDT and YNNKEL (reference sequence). There are 17 residues in the CDR3. Trimming removed 4 bases from V and 3 bases from J, with 21 bases in between. CDR3 loop: CASSPYGQRAWKETQYF. The DNA for the CDR3 is TGTGCCAGCAGCCCATATGGACAGCGGGCCTGGAAAGAGACCCAGTACTTC.

This clonotype was seen repeatedly, ten times or more. The rearrangement joins TRBV4-3 to TRBJ2-1; no clear D gene. V was shortened by 4 bases and J by 4 bases, with 8 bases between the two germline ends. Germline CDR1 is LGHNA and CDR2 is YSLEER. CDR3 length equals 13 residues. The CDR3 DNA reads as TGCGCCAGCAGCCGTACAGAATACAATGAGCAGTTCTTC. It encodes CASSRTEYNEQFF.

This clonotype was counted many times. The chain has TRBV27 and TRBJ2-2; D is unresolved. V was clipped by 2 bases and J by 6 bases, with 10 bases between them. Germline V lookup: CDR1 MNHEY, CDR2 SMNVEV (reference sequence). This CDR3 is 14 amino acids long. CDR3 coding DNA: TGTGCCAGCAGTTTAGGGTCAGCCGCCGGGGAGCTGTTTTTT. This translates into CASSLGSAAGELFF.

This clonotype was counted ten times or more. The chain links TRBV5-6 to TRBJ1-1; no reliable D call. CDR3 length equals 13 residues. Trimming stripped 3 bases from V and 1 base from J, with 7 bases between. Germline V lookup: CDR1 SGHDT, CDR2 YYEEEE. The CDR3 here is CASSWRGNTEAFF. CDR3 DNA sequence: TGTGCCAGCAGCTGGAGAGGGAACACTGAAGCTTTCTTT.

This clonotype has a count of ten or more. This chain connects TRBV4-1 to TRBJ2-1, with D unclear. This CDR3 is built from 15 residues. Germline CDR1 and CDR2: MGHRA and YSYEKL. V lost 1 base to trimming and J lost 0 bases, with 7 bases between them. The DNA of the CDR3 is TGCGCCAGCAGCCAAGCCCCTTCCTCCTACAATGAGCAGTTCTTC. Residues: CASSQAPSSYNEQFF.

This clonotype has just a few counts. This chain uses TRBV12-5 with TRBJ2-1, with 8 bases matching TRBD2. CDR1 is LGHNT and CDR2 is FRNRAP in the germline V gene. V lost 3 bases and J lost 3; bases outside the gene matches: 1. This CDR3 is 14 amino acids long. The CDR3 bases are TGTGCTAGTGGTTTCCGGGGGGGCTACAATGAGCAGTTCTTC. Translated, it gives CASGFRGGYNEQFF.

This clonotype has ten or more counts. This chain uses TRBV5-6 with TRBJ1-5; a weak D match, TRBD1 (5 bases). V lost 4 bases and J lost 5, with 19 bases in between. The V gene's germline CDR1 is SGHDT and CDR2 YYEEEE. The CDR3 loop spans 16 amino acids. The CDR3, as DNA: TGTGCCAGCAGCCGATCGGGACCCTCTTTTTATCAGCCCCAGCATTTT. Translation: CASSRSGPSFYQPQHF.

This clonotype was counted many times. The rearrangement joins TRBV10-3 to TRBJ2-3; D unresolved. The CDR3 loop spans 13 amino acids. V shed 7 bases and J shed 6 bases, with 14 bases lying between them. Germline CDR1 ENHRY, CDR2 SYGVKD. CDR3 in amino acids: CAINPRNSDTQYF. CDR3 DNA: TGTGCCATCAATCCTAGGAACTCCGATACGCAGTATTTT.

Ten or more counts support this clonotype. The chain couples TRBV18 to TRBJ2-3; 9 bases line up with TRBD1. V shed 2 bases and J 5 bases; nucleotides not matched to a gene: 2. The CDR3 spans 14 residues. Germline V gene sequence: CDR1 KGHSH, CDR2 LQKENI. The CDR3 sequence: CASSPEDRGDTQYF. In nucleotides, the CDR3 is TGTGCCAGCTCACCAGAGGACAGGGGAGATACGCAGTATTTT.